This T cell receptor (beta chain) was sequenced for a study of vaccination and CD4 T cells after COVID-19 (dated by TCRdb to between 2021 and 2022). Study-wide context: Convalescent patients had a positive SARS-CoV-2 result on nasal swab PCR, and of these patients, some 10 had mild disease and one had severe disease. The convalescent cohort comprised six males and four females, including two Hispanic individuals, seven Caucasians, two Asians and one multiracial person. Participants got two doses of the Pfizer-BioNTech BNT162b2 vaccine (n=8) or two doses of the Moderna mRNA-1273 vaccine (n=2). Post-COVID blood samples from convalescent patients were collected a median of roughly 100 days after diagnosis, with a range of 35 to 161 days. Post-vaccine blood samples were collected a median of approximately 72 days after the second vaccine dose, ranging from roughly 13 to 250 days. Culture stimuli were overlapping spike peptide pools from SARS-CoV-2 and from the common cold coronaviruses HCoV-NL63, HCoV-OC43 and HCoV-229E. Control cultures received a CEFX viral epitope pool as the positive control, an HIV-1 Nef peptide pool as the negative control, or no peptide. In 10 COVID-19 convalescent patients and a handful of infection-naive healthy vaccine recipients, researchers compared the spike-specific CD4+ TCR repertoire from before mRNA vaccination with the repertoire from after.

On the study overall, not on this receptor specifically: The number of convalescent patients in the study was relatively small, and the study did not examine early timepoints following natural infection. In convalescent patients, a median around 86% of post-vaccine SARS-CoV-2-reactive clones were detected only after vaccination, and vaccine-specific priming was suggested by this finding. The median number of SARS-CoV-2-reactive clonotypes rose from about 23 after infection to about 40 after vaccination, but the change was not significant. Nearly all vaccine-specific clones in convalescent patients (304 of 307) were mono-reactive for SARS-CoV-2 spike rather than cross-reactive with common cold coronaviruses.

The treatment or condition label for this specimen denotes: approximately 9-day PBMC culture with coronavirus spike peptide pools or control peptides (ViraFEST assay). The ViraFEST assay, used in the study, expanded antigen-specific T cells with peptide pools and then identified the expanded clonotypes through TCR sequencing. The convalescent patients' positive SARS-CoV-2 PCR tests fell between March and December 2020, which was before the Alpha, Beta and Delta variants emerged in the United States. Around 2 million PBMCs per well were cultured in IMDM with roughly 5% human AB serum and roughly 9.3 IU/ml IL-2, plus 10 ug/ml peptide pools. Half of the culture medium was replaced with fresh IL-2-containing medium on days 3 and 7. CD4+ T cells were isolated after around 9 days of culture through negative selection using the EasySep CD4+ T cell isolation kit. Ficoll-Paque Plus gradient centrifugation was used to isolate PBMCs from whole blood, and the isolated PBMCs were then either used fresh or cryopreserved at -140C. Each culture condition was generally run in triplicate wells.

The receptor library was made with PCR. TCR sequencing of DNA from cultured CD4+ T cells used the Oncomine TCR Beta short-read assay at the Johns Hopkins FTIC core. The QIAamp micro DNA kit was used to extract genomic DNA from the cultured CD4+ T cells. Oncomine TCR Beta libraries from cultured CD4+ T cells were pooled using unique dual indexes and sequenced on an Illumina iSeq 100. On the study's bioinformatics: Non-productive sequences were removed, and CDR3s not starting with C, not ending with F or W, or shorter than 7 amino acids were discarded. The MANAFEST web application identified antigen-specific clonotypes by comparing peptide-stimulated wells against reference wells and other culture wells. To be called positive, a clone needed an FDR below 0.05, an odds ratio above 5, and a productive frequency above 0.1% in at least two of three replicate wells. Cross-reactive clonotypes were defined as significantly expanded in both SARS-CoV-2 spike wells and at least one common cold coronavirus spike condition. CDR3 homology was assessed with Levenshtein distances (stringdist) and unrooted phylogenetic trees (ape) in R version 3.6.1. In TCRdb, the public reads were trimmed at Q25 with fastp and aligned with MiXCR, with productive beta chains retained. For every CDR3 protein sequence, its rows merge into one entry that carries the most common genes and DNA. TCRdb's processing, not the study's, gives the V and J calls here. The sample table shows some 16,000 distinct CDR3 sequences, and 57% are seen once. The top ten clonotypes cover approximately 11% of the sample.

The CDR3 has 13 amino acids, counting the end cysteine and phenylalanine. The retained sequence is limited to the CDR3, 39 bases, with the frame set at the first base. CDR1 and CDR2 are read off the germline V gene as SGHTA and FQGNSA. V is reduced by 7 bases and J by 8 bases, leaving a spacing of 17 bases between them. Comment on this clonotype: Its antigen target is currently unknown. Nothing much larger sits one base from this clone, and base qualities are not available.

The chain employs TRBV7-2 and TRBJ2-5; TRBD2 is possibly the D segment (5 matching bases). The sequence was collected from a human donor who had recovered from COVID-19. Material for sequencing was CD4+ T cells from blood, cultured in vitro. The sequence in DNA is TGTGCCAGCACCACGCCCGGTCGGGAAACCCAGTACTTC. Translated, this gives CASTTPGRETQYF.